Following are 18 T cell receptor beta chains from one sample sequenced in a study of cytomegalovirus exposure and HLA in healthy donors. In the PCR, 60 Vbeta and 13 Jbeta primers were used. Data came from immunoSEQ multiplex PCR; TCRdb stores just in-frame clones and leaves some out. Seen here are about 140,000 clones, about 82% observed once, and the top ten hold about 4.9%. Sequencing was done on a sample of PBMCs. Receptor source: a man aged 30 to 45 in good health.

With respect to this clone: The identical CDR3 is also encoded by other nucleotide sequences in the sample. The J gene is TRBJ2-2, the V gene TRBV6-5, with 10 bases identical to TRBD1. CDR1 is MNHEY and CDR2 is SVGAGI in the germline V gene. The CDR3 is 15 residues long. Trimming at V came to 2 bases and at J to 5 bases, leaving 2 bases not matched to a gene. CDR3 region: CASSYGTGVTGELFF. CDR3 in DNA: TGTGCCAGCAGTTACGGGACAGGGGTTACCGGGGAGCTGTTTTTT.

This chain joins TRBV27 and TRBJ2-3; D gene ambiguous. The CDR3 runs 11 residues. CDR1 is MNHEY and CDR2 is SMNVEV in the germline V gene (reference sequence). The V gene lost 4 bases and the J gene lost 6 bases, with 5 bases spanning the gap. The CDR3 here is CASSYYDTQYF. Here the CDR3 DNA reads TGTGCCAGCAGTTATTATGATACGCAGTATTTT.

V and J are TRBV6-1 and TRBJ1-4; D perhaps matches TRBD1 (6 bases). Germline CDR1 reads MNHNS; CDR2 reads SASEGT. V shed 4 bases and J shed 8 bases, with 14 bases lying between them. The CDR3 consists of 14 residues. CDR3 DNA sequence: TGTGCCAGCAGTGGGTACGGACAGACGGAAAAACTGTTTTTT. It codes for CASSGYGQTEKLFF.

This clone has a handful of counts. The chain has TRBV29-1 and TRBJ1-4, with D maybe TRBD1 (6 bases). V was shortened by 3 bases and J by 7 bases, with 12 bases between the two germline ends. The CDR3 length is 13 residues. CDR1 is SQVTM, CDR2 ANQGSEA, per germline. In DNA, the CDR3 is TGCAGCGTTGAGCGTGTACAGGGTGAAAAACTGTTTTTT. Its protein is CSVERVQGEKLFF.

This rearrangement joins TRBV27 to TRBJ2-5; 8 bases agree with TRBD1. The J call is in doubt because the DNA end fits TRBJ2-7 better. The CDR3 has 14 residues. Germline V gene sequence: CDR1 MNHEY, CDR2 SMNVEV (reference sequence). CDR3 in amino acids: CASSRGTGSHEQYF. CDR3 nucleotide sequence: TGTGCCAGCAGTCGCGGGACAGGATCCCACGAGCAGTACTTC.

The chain carries TRBV4-1 and TRBJ2-3; D ambiguous. This CDR3 contains 18 residues. From germline, CDR1 is MGHRA and CDR2 YSYEKL. Trimming removed 0 bases at V and 0 bases at J, with 16 bases between. CDR3 protein: CASSQDPPRPTSTDTQYF. The DNA of the CDR3 is TGCGCCAGCAGCCAAGATCCCCCTAGACCCACTAGCACAGATACGCAGTATTTT.

The chain carries TRBV9 and TRBJ1-1; TRBD1 aligns across 10 bases. V shed 0 bases and J 7 bases; nucleotides not matched to a gene: 3. The V gene's germline CDR1 is SGDLS and CDR2 YYNGEE. There are 14 residues in the CDR3. CDR3 loop: CASSVGTGGVEAFF. The CDR3 bases are TGTGCCAGCAGCGTAGGGACAGGGGGAGTTGAAGCTTTCTTT.

The chain combines TRBV7-6 with TRBJ2-7; 9 bases line up with TRBD2. CDR1 is SGHVS and CDR2 is FNYEAQ in the germline V gene. The V segment lost 1 base and the J segment 5 bases; nucleotides outside the gene matches: 6. The CDR3 extends over 15 amino acids. The CDR3 nucleotides read TGTGCCAGCAGCTTAGGTAGCGGGAGTGGAAACGAGCAGTACTTC. Its translation: CASSLGSGSGNEQYF.

The rearrangement uses TRBV7-8 and TRBJ2-5; 7 positions match TRBD1. With the DNA end fitting TRBJ2-7 better, the J assignment may be wrong. Germline-derived CDR1 and CDR2 are SGHVS and FQNEAQ. There are 16 residues in the CDR3. CDR3 sequence reads: CASSLAGQLITYEQYF. The CDR3 coding sequence is TGTGCCAGCAGCTTAGCGGGACAGCTGATTACCTACGAGCAGTACTTC.

The chain is built from TRBV6-5 and TRBJ1-5; 7 positions match TRBD1. The CDR3 length is 14 residues. V was clipped by 5 bases and J by 3 bases; unmatched bases: 4. Germline lookup yields CDR1 MNHEY and CDR2 SVGAGI. CDR3 DNA: TGTGCCAGCAGTCGACAGGGATTCAATCAGCCCCAGCATTTT. Translated: CASSRQGFNQPQHF.

This clone was detected only once. V gene TRBV7-9 combines with J gene TRBJ2-7, with 7 bases lining up with TRBD2. CDR1 SEHNR and CDR2 FQNEAQ come from the germline V gene (reference sequence). The CDR3 runs to 15 residues. The trim removed 8 bases at V and 1 base at J, leaving 11 bases unmatched. CDR3 loop: CASLGPSGRSYEQYF. The CDR3 DNA follows: TGTGCCAGCCTCGGGCCTAGCGGCCGTTCCTACGAGCAGTACTTC.

This clone was counted once. The chain combines TRBV5-1 with TRBJ2-2; tentative D call: TRBD2 (5 bases). The CDR3 runs 14 residues. Germline CDR1 reads SGHRS; CDR2 reads YFSETQ. V was shortened by 1 base and J by 4 bases, with 8 bases between the two germline ends. CDR3 coding DNA: TGCGCCAGCAGCTTGAGGGAGAGCACCGGGGAGCTGTTTTTT. This sequence encodes CASSLRESTGELFF.

This clone was recorded a few times. The CDR3 region has the DNA TGTGCCAGTAGTACTAGCGGGATTTTCTACGAGCAGTACTTC. Its protein product is CASSTSGIFYEQYF. The chain combines TRBV19 with TRBJ2-7, with 9 bases that match TRBD2. Germline V gene data show CDR1 as LNHDA and CDR2 as SQIVND (reference sequence). V lost 4 bases to trimming and J lost 3 bases; unmatched junction nucleotides: 4. This CDR3 region has 14 residues.

The chain employs TRBV5-6 and TRBJ1-2, with no clear D. The CDR3 contains 13 residues. Trimming stripped 2 bases from V and 1 base from J, with 6 bases between. Germline values: CDR1 SGHDT, CDR2 YYEEEE. CDR3 loop: CASSFAGNYGYTF. The DNA of the CDR3 is TGTGCCAGCAGCTTTGCGGGTAACTATGGCTACACCTTC.

This clone has just one count. The chain carries TRBV6-5 and TRBJ2-3; D not resolved. The CDR3 consists of 12 residues. CDR1 is MNHEY, CDR2 SVGAGI, per germline. Trimming stripped 4 bases from V and 7 bases from J, with 9 bases between. The CDR3 region is CASSSERNTQYF. CDR3 in DNA: TGTGCCAGCAGTTCAGAGCGCAATACGCAGTATTTT.

This chain uses TRBV7-3 with TRBJ2-1; TRBD1 is a possible D gene (6 bases). CDR1 is SGHTA and CDR2 is FQGTGA in the germline V gene. The CDR3 sequence is 16 residues long. Trimming pared 6 bases from V and 3 bases from J, leaving 18 bases between. The CDR3 region is CASSQQGRTYYNEQFF. Written as DNA, the CDR3 is TGTGCCAGCAGTCAACAGGGTCGGACCTACTACAATGAGCAGTTCTTC.

The chain joins TRBV25-1 to TRBJ2-7, with 10 bases fitting TRBD1. This CDR3 spans 13 amino acids. Germline loops: CDR1 MGHDK, CDR2 SYGVNS. Trimming at V came to 7 bases and at J to 4 bases, leaving 4 bases not matched to a gene. CDR3 in amino acids: CASTGQGFYEQYF. CDR3 sequence (DNA): TGTGCCAGCACGGGACAGGGGTTTTACGAGCAGTACTTC.

This clone turned up a few times. Here the CDR3 reads CATQDTQYF. In DNA, the CDR3 is TGTGCCACCCAAGATACGCAGTATTTT. The V gene is TRBV7-3, the J gene TRBJ2-3; unclear D gene. The CDR3 spans 9 residues. With 10 bases removed from V and 5 bases from J, the gap between germline ends came to 4 bases. In germline, CDR1 is SGHTA, CDR2 FQGTGA.